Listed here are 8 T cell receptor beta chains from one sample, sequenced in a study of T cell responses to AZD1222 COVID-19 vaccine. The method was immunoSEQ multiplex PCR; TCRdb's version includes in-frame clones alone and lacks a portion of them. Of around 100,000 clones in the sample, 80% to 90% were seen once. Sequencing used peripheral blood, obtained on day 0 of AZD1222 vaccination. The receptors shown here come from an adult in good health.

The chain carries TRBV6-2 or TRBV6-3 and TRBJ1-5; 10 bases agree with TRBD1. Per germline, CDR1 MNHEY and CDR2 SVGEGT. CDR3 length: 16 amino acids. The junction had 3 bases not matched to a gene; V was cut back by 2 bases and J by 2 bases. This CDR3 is CASSYTGTGGNQPQHF. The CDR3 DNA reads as TGTGCCAGCAGTTACACGGGGACAGGGGGCAATCAGCCCCAGCATTTT.

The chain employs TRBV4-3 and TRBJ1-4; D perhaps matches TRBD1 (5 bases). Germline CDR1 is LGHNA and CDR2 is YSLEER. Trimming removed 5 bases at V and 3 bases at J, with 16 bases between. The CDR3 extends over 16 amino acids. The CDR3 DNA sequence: TGCGCCAGCAGCACATGGTGGGGGGGGTCTAATGAAAAACTGTTTTTT. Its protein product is CASSTWWGGSNEKLFF.

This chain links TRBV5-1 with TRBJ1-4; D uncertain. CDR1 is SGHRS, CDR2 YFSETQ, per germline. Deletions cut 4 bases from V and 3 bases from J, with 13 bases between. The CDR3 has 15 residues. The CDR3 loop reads CASSNAPPPNEKLFF. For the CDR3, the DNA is TGCGCCAGCAGCAATGCCCCCCCTCCTAATGAAAAACTGTTTTTT.

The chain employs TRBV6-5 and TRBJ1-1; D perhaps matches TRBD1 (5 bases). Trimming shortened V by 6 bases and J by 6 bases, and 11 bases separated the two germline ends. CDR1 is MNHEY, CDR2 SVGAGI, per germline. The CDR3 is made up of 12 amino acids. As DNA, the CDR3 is TGTGCCAGCAGGTCCATAGGGGCTGAAGCTTTCTTT. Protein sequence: CASRSIGAEAFF.

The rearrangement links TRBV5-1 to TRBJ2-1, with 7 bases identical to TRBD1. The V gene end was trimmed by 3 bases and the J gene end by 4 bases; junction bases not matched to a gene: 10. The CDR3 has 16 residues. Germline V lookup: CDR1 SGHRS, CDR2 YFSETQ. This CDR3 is CASSSLTGTLYNEQFF. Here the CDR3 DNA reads TGCGCCAGCAGCTCCCTGACAGGGACCCTTTACAATGAGCAGTTCTTC. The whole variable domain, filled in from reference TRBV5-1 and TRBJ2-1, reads KAGVTQTPRYLIKTRGQQVTLSCSPISGHRSVSWYQQTPGQGLQFLFEYFSETQRNKGNFPGRFSGRQFSNSRSEMNVSTLELGDSALYLCASSSLTGTLYNEQFFGPGTRLTVL.

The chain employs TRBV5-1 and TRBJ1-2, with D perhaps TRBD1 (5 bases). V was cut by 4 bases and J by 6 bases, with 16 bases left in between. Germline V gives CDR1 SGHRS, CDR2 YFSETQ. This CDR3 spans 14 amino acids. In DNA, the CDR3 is TGCGCCAGCAGCGAAGGATTCGGGACGGATGGCTACACCTTC. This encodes CASSEGFGTDGYTF.

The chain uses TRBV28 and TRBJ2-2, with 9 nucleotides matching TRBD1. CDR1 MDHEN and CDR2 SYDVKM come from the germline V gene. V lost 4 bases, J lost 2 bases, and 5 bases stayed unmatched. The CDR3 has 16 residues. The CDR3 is CASSSYRGLNTGELFF. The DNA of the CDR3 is TGTGCCAGCAGTTCGTACAGGGGGCTAAACACCGGGGAGCTGTTTTTT. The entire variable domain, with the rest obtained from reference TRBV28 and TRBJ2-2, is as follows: DVKVTQSSRYLVKRTGEKVFLECVQDMDHENMFWYRQDPGLGLRLIYFSYDVKMKEKGDIPEGYSVSREKKERFSLILESASTNQTSMYLCASSSYRGLNTGELFFGEGSRLTVL.

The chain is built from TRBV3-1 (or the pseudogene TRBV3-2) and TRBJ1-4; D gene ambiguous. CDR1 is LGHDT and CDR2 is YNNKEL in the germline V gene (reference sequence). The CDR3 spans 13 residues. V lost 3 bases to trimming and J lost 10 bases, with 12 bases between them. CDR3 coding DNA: TGTGCCAGCAGCCACAGAGAAAGTGGAAAACTGTTTTTT. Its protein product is CASSHRESGKLFF.